Below, 32 T cell receptor beta chains from the same sample are listed, as sequenced in a study of T cells in Graves' hyperthyroidism and ophthalmopathy (dated by TCRdb to between 2018 and 2020). To prepare the library, multiplex PCR was applied. The listed sequencing device is Illumina HiSeq 2000. TCR beta CDR3 regions were amplified from RNA transcripts. For the first round of RT-PCR on the TCR CDR3, the HTBI primer set was used together with the Qiagen OneStep RT-PCR kit. In TCRdb, the public reads were trimmed at Q25 with fastp and aligned with MiXCR, with productive beta chains retained. Every entry covers one CDR3 protein and lists the most common genes and DNA from its rows. This sample is represented by roughly 580,000 distinct CDR3 sequences; 46% of them were singletons. Just over 8% of the sample goes to the ten largest clones. Sequenced material: peripheral blood or thyroid tissue (not recorded which). Receptor source: a woman between 18 and 29 years old with Graves' hyperthyroidism. Donor details come from another sample of the same person, matched by shared clones.

The CDR3 bases are TGCAGTGCTAGGGCGCTCCCTGGCGGGACTTCACCCCTCCACTTT. It yields the protein CSARALPGGTSPLHF. The V call is TRBV20-1, the J call TRBJ1-6; the D gene is possibly TRBD1 (5 bases). Trimming removed 3 bases at V and 9 bases at J, with 18 bases between. The CDR3 sequence is 15 residues long. CDR1 DFQATT and CDR2 SNEGSKA come from the germline V gene (reference sequence).

The chain has TRBV10-3 and TRBJ1-3; D is undetermined. CDR3 length equals 14 residues. CDR1 is ENHRY and CDR2 is SYGVKD in the germline V gene. V was pared by 0 bases and J by 0 bases, with 3 bases between. The chain's CDR3 is CAISESGSGNTIYF. In DNA, the CDR3 is TGTGCCATCAGTGAGTCAGGCTCTGGAAACACCATATATTTT.

The chain links TRBV29-1 to TRBJ2-3, with D unclear. The germline V gene has CDR1 SQVTM and CDR2 ANQGSEA. The CDR3 totals 13 residues. With 1 base removed from V and 7 bases from J, the gap between germline ends came to 12 bases. CDR3 nucleotides: TGCAGCGTTGAAGCGGATATGAGAAATACGCAGTATTTT. This gives the protein CSVEADMRNTQYF.

The table lists this clonotype with a count of one. V and J are TRBV7-6 and TRBJ1-2; D not resolved. The CDR3 covers 17 residues. The V gene's germline CDR1 is SGHVS and CDR2 FNYEAQ. Deletions cut 1 base from V and 2 bases from J, with 17 bases between. CDR3 sequence (DNA): TGTGCCAGCAGCTTAGGTCCAGGACTAATGAAAAACTATGGCTACACCTTC. Translating it yields CASSLGPGLMKNYGYTF.

This rearrangement joins TRBV7-6 to TRBJ1-4, with D maybe TRBD1 (5 bases). V lost 1 base, J lost 11 bases, and 8 bases lay in between. The CDR3 is 12 residues long. Germline CDR1 and CDR2: SGHVS and FNYEAQ. CDR3 nucleotide sequence: TGTGCCAGCAGCTTAGGGGAGGGGAAACTGTTTTTT. Amino acid sequence: CASSLGEGKLFF.

This clonotype has ten or more counts. The gene calls are TRBV29-1 and TRBJ2-7; 8 bases map to TRBD1. From germline, CDR1 is SQVTM and CDR2 ANQGSEA. This CDR3 contains 13 residues. Unmatched junction bases numbered 4, after V lost 6 bases and J lost 0 bases. The CDR3 DNA is TGCAGCGTCCGGGACAGGCGCTCCTACGAGCAGTACTTC. Residues: CSVRDRRSYEQYF.

This clonotype was picked up one time. The J gene is TRBJ2-6, the V gene TRBV15, with D perhaps given as TRBD1 or TRBD2 (5 bases each). The germline gives CDR1 LNHNV, CDR2 YYDKDF (reference sequence). This CDR3 contains 17 residues. With 7 bases removed from V and 0 bases from J, the gap between germline ends came to 16 bases. The CDR3 DNA sequence: TGTGCCACCAACAGCGGACACGGACGCTCTGGGGCCAACGTCCTGACTTTC. As protein: CATNSGHGRSGANVLTF.

The chain combines TRBV7-7 with TRBJ2-7; 7 bases agree with TRBD1. Looked up from germline, CDR1 is SSHAT and CDR2 is FNYEAQ (reference sequence). The CDR3 loop spans 13 amino acids. After removal of 1 base from V and 7 bases from J, the junction contained 4 bases not matched to a gene. CDR3 sequence: CASSLGGGSEQYF. CDR3 sequence (DNA): TGTGCCAGCAGCTTAGGAGGGGGCAGTGAGCAGTACTTC.

This clonotype showed up just a few times. CDR3 sequence: CASSYYGSNTGELFF. In DNA form, the CDR3 reads TGTGCCAGCAGTTACTACGGGTCGAACACCGGGGAGCTGTTTTTT. The chain recombines TRBV6-6 with TRBJ2-2; D gene unclear. This CDR3 has 15 residues. Germline V gene sequence: CDR1 MNHNY, CDR2 SVGAGI (reference sequence). The V end was cut by 1 base, the J end by 0 bases, with 6 bases between.

The chain couples TRBV11-1 to TRBJ2-5; 11 bases line up with TRBD2. Trimming removed 3 bases from V and 4 bases from J; junction bases left unmatched: 10. Germline loops: CDR1 SGHAT, CDR2 FQDESV (reference sequence). This CDR3 comprises 17 residues. The CDR3, as DNA: TGTGCCAGCAGCTTCCCCTTAGCGGGAGGGCCTGGAGAGACCCAGTACTTC. Translating gives CASSFPLAGGPGETQYF.

The rearrangement links TRBV2 to TRBJ1-1; D unclear. The CDR3 totals 15 residues. The germline CDR1 and CDR2 sequences are SNHLY and FYNNEI. V was trimmed by 0 bases and J by 5 bases, leaving 13 bases between them. In DNA form, the CDR3 reads TGTGCCAGCAGTGAAGCGCTTCGGGCGGGTACTGAAGCTTTCTTT. It encodes CASSEALRAGTEAFF.

This chain links TRBV24-1 with TRBJ1-5; D perhaps matches TRBD1 (6 bases). Germline assignment: CDR1 KGHDR and CDR2 SFDVKD. V was cut by 5 bases and J by 5 bases, with 15 bases left in between. The CDR3 length is 15 residues. DNA of the CDR3: TGTGCCACCAGTGTTACCGGGACACCTGATCAGCCCCAGCATTTT. Protein product: CATSVTGTPDQPQHF.

This clonotype was counted only a few times. This sequence joins TRBV7-3 and TRBJ2-7; D remains unclear. The V gene lost 6 bases and the J gene lost 0 bases, with 18 bases spanning the gap. CDR3 length: 16 residues. From germline, CDR1 is SGHTA and CDR2 FQGTGA. The CDR3 reads CASSYSPDWSSYEQYF. CDR3 nucleotide sequence: TGTGCCAGCAGTTACTCGCCAGACTGGAGCTCCTACGAGCAGTACTTC. The whole variable domain, filled in from reference TRBV7-3 and TRBJ2-7, reads GAGVSQTPSNKVTEKGKYVELRCDPISGHTALYWYRQSLGQGPEFLIYFQGTGAADDSGLPNDRFFAVRPEGSVSTLKIQRTERGDSAVYLCASSYSPDWSSYEQYFGPGTRLTVT.

There are a few counts of this clonotype. The chain is built from TRBV7-2 and TRBJ1-1; unclear D gene. Per germline, CDR1 SGHTA and CDR2 FQGNSA. V lost 0 bases to trimming and J lost 3 bases, with 8 bases between them. The CDR3 is made up of 14 amino acids. The CDR3: CASSLAAIDTEAFF. The CDR3 coding sequence is TGTGCCAGCAGCTTAGCGGCAATCGACACTGAAGCTTTCTTT. The full variable domain, its missing parts supplied by reference TRBV7-2 and TRBJ1-1, is GAGVSQSPSNKVTEKGKDVELRCDPISGHTALYWYRQSLGQGLEFLIYFQGNSAPDKSGLPSDRFSAERTGGSVSTLTIQRTQQEDSAVYLCASSLAAIDTEAFFGQGTRLTVV.

Note on this clonotype: Just one base apart from a much larger clone, this may be a read error. This chain joins TRBV15 and TRBJ2-7; 7 nucleotides match TRBD1. This CDR3 region has 13 residues. Germline V gene data show CDR1 as LNHNV and CDR2 as YYDKDF (reference sequence). V lost 5 bases and J lost 3; bases outside the gene matches: 4. The CDR3 loop is CATSQGQNYEQYF. The CDR3 DNA follows: TGTGCCACCAGCCAGGGACAGAACTACGAGCAGTACTTC. Full variable domain (missing parts from reference TRBV15 and TRBJ2-7): DAMVIQNPRYQVTQFGKPVTLSCSQTLNHNVMYWYQQKSSQAPKLLFHYYDKDFNNEADTPDNFQSRRPNTSFCFLDIRSPGLGDTAMYLCATSQGQNYEQYFGPGTRLTVT.

The V and J genes are TRBV14 and TRBJ1-1, with a tentative D call TRBD1 (5 bases). Germline V gene data show CDR1 as SGHDN and CDR2 as FVKESK. V was pared by 1 base and J by 2 bases, with 14 bases between. This CDR3 is 16 amino acids long. In DNA, the CDR3 is TGTGCCAGCAGCCAAGGCCCCGGAGGGGAAAACACTGAAGCTTTCTTT. Its protein is CASSQGPGGENTEAFF.

The rearrangement uses TRBV14 and TRBJ1-2; D gene uncertain. Trimming removed 8 bases at V and 2 bases at J, with 12 bases between. This CDR3 has 13 amino acids. The germline gives CDR1 SGHDN, CDR2 FVKESK. The CDR3: CASSETENYGYTF. Written as DNA, the CDR3 is TGTGCCAGCTCAGAAACAGAAAACTATGGCTACACCTTC.

This clonotype was counted only a few times. J is TRBJ1-2 and V is TRBV15, with TRBD1 matching over 9 bases. V was pared by 3 bases and J by 6 bases, with 5 bases of the junction left unmatched. Germline CDR1 reads LNHNV; CDR2 reads YYDKDF (reference sequence). The CDR3 sequence is 14 residues long. The CDR3 region has the DNA TGTGCCACCAGCAGCGGACAGGGGCGGAATGGCTACACCTTC. This translates into CATSSGQGRNGYTF. The variable domain in full, completed from reference TRBV15 and TRBJ1-2, reads DAMVIQNPRYQVTQFGKPVTLSCSQTLNHNVMYWYQQKSSQAPKLLFHYYDKDFNNEADTPDNFQSRRPNTSFCFLDIRSPGLGDTAMYLCATSSGQGRNGYTFGSGTRLTVV.

This clonotype showed up just a few times. The junction differs from germline at one of its ends, possibly a read error. The V gene is TRBV2, the J gene TRBJ1-3; no definite D call. Per germline, CDR1 SNHLY and CDR2 FYNNEI. CDR3 length: 13 residues. In DNA, the CDR3 is TGTGCCAGCAGAGAAGACTCTGGAAACACCATATATTTT. As protein: CASREDSGNTIYF.

In this sample, this clonotype turned up many times. The chain couples TRBV15 to TRBJ1-5, with 7 bases lining up with TRBD1. The J segment lost 8 bases and the V segment lost 5 bases, leaving 21 bases of the junction unmatched. Germline-derived CDR1 and CDR2 are LNHNV and YYDKDF (reference sequence). The CDR3 is 18 residues long. CDR3 sequence: CATSLDRALPESSEPQHF. The CDR3 DNA reads as TGTGCCACCAGCCTTGACAGGGCCTTACCCGAATCATCAGAGCCCCAGCATTTT.

This clonotype was observed a few times. The chain is built from TRBV20-1 and TRBJ2-7; D not certain. The CDR3 has 13 residues. Germline V CDR1 and CDR2: DFQATT, SNEGSKA (reference sequence). The V end was cut by 2 bases, the J end by 7 bases, with 15 bases between. CDR3 sequence: CSARPPGLQEQYF. CDR3 sequence (DNA): TGCAGTGCTAGACCCCCCGGGCTACAGGAGCAGTACTTC.

Points on this clonotype: Since the CDR3 does not end with the conserved phenylalanine or tryptophan, this likely comes from a read error. The DNA is omitted, as the CDR3 cannot be located on it reliably, and the CDR3 follows TCRdb's listing. The gene calls are TRBV11-3 and TRBJ2-2; TRBD1, as called in the table, went unchecked against the DNA. The germline CDR1 and CDR2 sequences are SGHNT and YENEEA. The CDR3 sequence runs 11 residues, both termini included. The CDR3 is CASSLVARRGI.

J is TRBJ2-5 and V is TRBV11-2; D is perhaps TRBD1 (7 bases). The CDR3 has 19 amino acids. Per germline, CDR1 SGHAT and CDR2 FQNNGV. The V gene lost 5 bases and the J gene lost 1 base, with 26 bases spanning the gap. CDR3 sequence (DNA): TGTGCCAGCAGCCCACTGGGGGGAGTTTTGACAGGGCCCCAAGAGACCCAGTACTTC. It specifies CASSPLGGVLTGPQETQYF.

The DNA for the CDR3 is TGCAGTGCTAGAGATCCCATTTTTGGTGAAGCTTTCTTT. It translates to CSARDPIFGEAFF. V gene TRBV20-1 combines with J gene TRBJ1-1; D is uncertain. The V gene lost 0 bases and the J gene lost 7 bases, with 12 bases spanning the gap. The CDR3 sequence is 13 residues long. CDR1 and CDR2 from the germline V gene are DFQATT and SNEGSKA (reference sequence).

About this clonotype itself: It may be a read error: a sequence one base away is much more abundant. In this CDR3 the conserved last residue, phenylalanine or tryptophan, is missing, so a read error is likely. The chain couples TRBV20-1 to TRBJ2-7, with TRBD1 matching 9 bases. V lost 6 bases, J lost 6 bases, and 0 bases stayed unmatched. Per germline, CDR1 DFQATT and CDR2 SNEGSKA (reference sequence). The CDR3 runs 10 residues. As DNA, the CDR3 is TGCAGTGCGGACAGGGGCGAGCAGTACCTC. Its translation is CSADRGEQYL.

The V and J genes are TRBV7-9 and TRBJ1-4; TRBD1 aligns across 8 bases. The CDR3 extends over 17 amino acids. Looked up from germline, CDR1 is SEHNR and CDR2 is FQNEAQ (reference sequence). V dropped 2 bases and J dropped 6; count of bases not matched to a gene: 11. In nucleotides, the CDR3 is TGTGCCAGCAGCTTACGACAGGGGTTAGGGTCGGATGAAAAACTGTTTTTT. The encoded protein is CASSLRQGLGSDEKLFF.

CDR3 DNA sequence: TGTGCCATCAGGGGACAGGGGGTCCCCGGGGAGCTGTTTTTT. Residues: CAIRGQGVPGELFF. The rearrangement uses TRBV10-3 and TRBJ2-2, with 11 bases matching TRBD1. From germline, CDR1 is ENHRY and CDR2 SYGVKD. Trimming at V came to 6 bases and at J to 6 bases, leaving 3 bases not matched to a gene. The CDR3 length is 14 residues.

This chain connects TRBV12-5 to TRBJ1-5; possibly TRBD1 for D (5 bases). The CDR3 loop spans 14 amino acids. CDR1 and CDR2 from the germline V gene are LGHNT and FRNRAP. CDR3 amino acids: CASTPDRSMQPQHF. CDR3 DNA sequence: TGTGCCAGCACCCCCGACAGATCCATGCAGCCCCAGCATTTT.

This clonotype was found once. At one end, the junction sequence differs from germline, possibly due to a read error. This chain uses TRBV7-8 with TRBJ1-5, with D perhaps matching TRBD1 (6 bases). The germline CDR1 and CDR2 sequences are SGHVS and FQNEAQ. This CDR3 is 15 amino acids long. CDR3 residues: CASSQEGGKRQPQHF. In DNA, the CDR3 is TGCGCCAGCAGCCAAGAAGGGGGAAAAAGGCAGCCCCAGCATTTT.

The J gene is TRBJ2-2, the V gene TRBV9; D could derive from TRBD1 or TRBD2 (5 bases each). The ends were cut back, 7 bases at V and 7 bases at J, with 11 bases in the middle. CDR1 SGDLS and CDR2 YYNGEE come from the germline V gene. The CDR3 is made up of 12 amino acids. CDR3 DNA: TGTGCCAGCCAACTGGGGGTCGGGGAGCTGTTTTTT. Its translation: CASQLGVGELFF. Full variable domain (rest looked up from reference TRBV9 and TRBJ2-2): DSGVTQTPKHLITATGQRVTLRCSPRSGDLSVYWYQQSLDQGLQFLIQYYNGEERAKGNILERFSAQQFPDLHSELNLSSLELGDSALYFCASQLGVGELFFGEGSRLTVL.

This clonotype was counted ten times or more. Compared with germline, one end of the junction differs, possibly owing to a read error. V gene TRBV20-1 combines with J gene TRBJ2-5; 16 nucleotides line up with TRBD2. The germline gives CDR1 DFQATT, CDR2 SNEGSKA (reference sequence). The CDR3 sequence is 16 residues long. CDR3 residues: CSAPGTSGRAQKTQYF. In DNA, the CDR3 is TGCAGTGCTCCGGGGACTAGCGGGAGGGCCCAAAAGACCCAGTACTTC.

The CDR3 nucleotides read TGTGCCAGCACTCTCCCCGGGGGACCCTACGAGCAGTACTTC. As protein: CASTLPGGPYEQYF. The V call is TRBV7-9, the J call TRBJ2-7; D perhaps matches TRBD2 (6 bases). Germline V gene sequence: CDR1 SEHNR, CDR2 FQNEAQ (reference sequence). There are 14 residues in the CDR3. V was pared by 7 bases and J by 2 bases, with 15 bases between.